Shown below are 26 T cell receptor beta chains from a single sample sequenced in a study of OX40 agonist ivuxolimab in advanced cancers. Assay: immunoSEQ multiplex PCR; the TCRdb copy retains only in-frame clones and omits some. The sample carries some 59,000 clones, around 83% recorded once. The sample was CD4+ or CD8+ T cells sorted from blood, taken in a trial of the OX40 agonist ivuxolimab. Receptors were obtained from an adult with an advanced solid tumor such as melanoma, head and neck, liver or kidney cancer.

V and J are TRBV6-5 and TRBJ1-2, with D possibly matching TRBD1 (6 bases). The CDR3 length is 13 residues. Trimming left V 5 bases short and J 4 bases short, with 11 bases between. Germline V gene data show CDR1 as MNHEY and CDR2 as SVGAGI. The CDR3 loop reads CASSLDRFYGYTF. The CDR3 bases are TGTGCCAGCAGTCTCGACAGGTTCTATGGCTACACCTTC.

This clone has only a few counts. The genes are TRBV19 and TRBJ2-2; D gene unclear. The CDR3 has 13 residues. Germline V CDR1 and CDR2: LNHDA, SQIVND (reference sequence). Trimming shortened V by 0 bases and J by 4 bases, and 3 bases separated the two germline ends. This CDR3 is CASSIDGTGELFF. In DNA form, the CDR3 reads TGTGCCAGTAGTATAGATGGCACCGGGGAGCTGTTTTTT.

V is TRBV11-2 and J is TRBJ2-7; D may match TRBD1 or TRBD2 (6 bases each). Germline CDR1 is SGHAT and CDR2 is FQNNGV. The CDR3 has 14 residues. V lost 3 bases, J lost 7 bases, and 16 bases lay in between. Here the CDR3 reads CASSFRRGAGEQYF. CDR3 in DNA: TGTGCCAGCAGCTTTCGCAGGGGCGCGGGGGAGCAGTACTTC.

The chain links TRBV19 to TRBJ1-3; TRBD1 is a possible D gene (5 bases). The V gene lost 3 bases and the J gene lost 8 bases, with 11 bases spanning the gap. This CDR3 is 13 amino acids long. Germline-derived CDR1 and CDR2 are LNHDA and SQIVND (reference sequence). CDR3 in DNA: TGTGCCAGTAGTATTAACAGGCGGGACACCATATATTTT. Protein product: CASSINRRDTIYF.

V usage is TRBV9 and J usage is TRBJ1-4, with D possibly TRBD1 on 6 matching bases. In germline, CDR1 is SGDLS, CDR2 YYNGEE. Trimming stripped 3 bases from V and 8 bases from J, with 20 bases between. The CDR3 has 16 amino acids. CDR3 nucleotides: TGTGCCAGCAGCGCCGGGGGGAACAGGGTCTTCGAAAAACTGTTTTTT. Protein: CASSAGGNRVFEKLFF.

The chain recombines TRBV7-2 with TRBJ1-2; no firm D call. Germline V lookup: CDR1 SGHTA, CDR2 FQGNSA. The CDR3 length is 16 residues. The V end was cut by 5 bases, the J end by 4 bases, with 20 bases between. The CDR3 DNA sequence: TGTGCCAGCAGCAGTCAAGCCCCTGCGGTTCGCTATGGCTACACCTTC. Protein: CASSSQAPAVRYGYTF.

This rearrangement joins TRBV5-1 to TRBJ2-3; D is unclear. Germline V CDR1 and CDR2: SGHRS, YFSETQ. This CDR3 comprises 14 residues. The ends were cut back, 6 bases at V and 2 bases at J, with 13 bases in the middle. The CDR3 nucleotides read TGCGCCAGCACCCCCAATTCATACACAGATACGCAGTATTTT. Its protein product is CASTPNSYTDTQYF.

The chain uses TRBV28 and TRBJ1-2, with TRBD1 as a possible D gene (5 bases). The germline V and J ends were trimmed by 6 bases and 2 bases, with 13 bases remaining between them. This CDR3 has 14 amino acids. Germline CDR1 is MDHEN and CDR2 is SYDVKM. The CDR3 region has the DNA TGTGCCAGCAGCCGGGGTGGGGGGAACTATGGCTACACCTTC. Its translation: CASSRGGGNYGYTF.

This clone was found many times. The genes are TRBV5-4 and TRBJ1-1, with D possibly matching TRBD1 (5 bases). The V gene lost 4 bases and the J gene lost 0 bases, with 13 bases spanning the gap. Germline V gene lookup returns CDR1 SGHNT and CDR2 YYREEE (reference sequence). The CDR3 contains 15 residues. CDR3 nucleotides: TGTGCCAGCAGCGCGAGGGAACAGGTGAACACTGAAGCTTTCTTT. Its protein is CASSAREQVNTEAFF.

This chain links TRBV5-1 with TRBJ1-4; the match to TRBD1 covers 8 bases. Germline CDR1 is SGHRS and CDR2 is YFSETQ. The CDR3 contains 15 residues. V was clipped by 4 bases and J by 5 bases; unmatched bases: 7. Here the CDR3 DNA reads TGCGCCAGCAGCCTATCCGGGACAGGAAATGAAAAACTGTTTTTT. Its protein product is CASSLSGTGNEKLFF.

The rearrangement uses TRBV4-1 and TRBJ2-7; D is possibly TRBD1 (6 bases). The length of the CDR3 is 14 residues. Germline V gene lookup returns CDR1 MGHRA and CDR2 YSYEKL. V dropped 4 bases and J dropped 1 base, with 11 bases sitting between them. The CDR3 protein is CASSRLGQSYEQYF. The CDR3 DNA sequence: TGCGCCAGCAGCCGTCTAGGACAGTCCTACGAGCAGTACTTC.

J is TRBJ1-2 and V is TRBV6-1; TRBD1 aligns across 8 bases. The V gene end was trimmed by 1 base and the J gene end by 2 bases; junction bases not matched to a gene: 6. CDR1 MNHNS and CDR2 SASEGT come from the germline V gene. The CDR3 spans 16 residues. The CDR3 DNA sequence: TGTGCCAGCAGTGAAGGGAGGGGACAGGCGAACTATGGCTACACCTTC. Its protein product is CASSEGRGQANYGYTF.

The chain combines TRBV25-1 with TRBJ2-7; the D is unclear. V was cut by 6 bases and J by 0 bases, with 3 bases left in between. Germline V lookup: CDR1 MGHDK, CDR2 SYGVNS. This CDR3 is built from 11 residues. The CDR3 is CASSSSYEQYF. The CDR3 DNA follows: TGTGCCAGCAGCAGCTCCTACGAGCAGTACTTC.

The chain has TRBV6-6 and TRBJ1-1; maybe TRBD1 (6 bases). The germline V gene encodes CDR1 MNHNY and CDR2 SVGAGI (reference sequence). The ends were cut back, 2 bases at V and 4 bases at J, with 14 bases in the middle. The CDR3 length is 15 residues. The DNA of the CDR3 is TGTGCCAGCAGTTACGGGGGCTGGGCTGGCACTGAAGCTTTCTTT. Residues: CASSYGGWAGTEAFF.

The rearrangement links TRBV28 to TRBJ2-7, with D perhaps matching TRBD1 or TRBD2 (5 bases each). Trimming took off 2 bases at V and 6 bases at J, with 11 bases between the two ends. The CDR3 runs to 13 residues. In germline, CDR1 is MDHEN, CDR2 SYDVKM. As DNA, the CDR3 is TGTGCCAGCAGTTTACCTCAGGGAGCCGAGCAGTACTTC. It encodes CASSLPQGAEQYF.

CDR3 sequence reads: CASSTLGRVTEAFF. In nucleotides, the CDR3 is TGCGCCAGCAGCACTCTGGGGAGGGTGACTGAAGCTTTCTTT. This sequence joins TRBV5-1 and TRBJ1-1; D gene ambiguous. The germline V gene encodes CDR1 SGHRS and CDR2 YFSETQ. V was trimmed by 4 bases and J by 5 bases, leaving 15 bases between them. The CDR3 sequence is 14 residues long.

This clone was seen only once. The DNA for the CDR3 is TGTGCCAGCAGCTTAAACCTAAGGAGCACTGAAGCTTTCTTT. Protein sequence: CASSLNLRSTEAFF. This chain uses TRBV7-8 with TRBJ1-1; D ambiguous. Looked up from germline, CDR1 is SGHVS and CDR2 is FQNEAQ. V lost 2 bases and J 4 bases, leaving 11 bases between the germline ends. This CDR3 comprises 14 residues.

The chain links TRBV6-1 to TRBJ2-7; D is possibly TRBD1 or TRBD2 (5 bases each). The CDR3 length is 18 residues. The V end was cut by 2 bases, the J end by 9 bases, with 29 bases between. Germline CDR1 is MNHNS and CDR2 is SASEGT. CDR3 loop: CASSERGRGGRTSFGQYF. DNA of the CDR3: TGTGCCAGCAGTGAACGGGGTCGGGGCGGCAGGACCTCCTTCGGGCAGTACTTC.

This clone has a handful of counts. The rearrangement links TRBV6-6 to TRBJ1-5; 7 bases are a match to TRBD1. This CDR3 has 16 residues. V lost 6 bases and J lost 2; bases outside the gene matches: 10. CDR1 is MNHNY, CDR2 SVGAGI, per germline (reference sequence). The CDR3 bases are TGTGCCAGCAGCCTAAACGCAGGGGGTCGCAATCAGCCCCAGCATTTT. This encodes CASSLNAGGRNQPQHF.

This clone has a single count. Here the CDR3 reads CASSPRDRLSYEQYF. CDR3 in DNA: TGTGCCAGCAGCCCACGGGACAGGCTCTCCTACGAGCAGTACTTC. The chain combines TRBV7-2 with TRBJ2-7, with TRBD1 matching over 8 bases. Germline V lookup: CDR1 SGHTA, CDR2 FQGNSA. The CDR3 contains 15 residues. Trimming cost V 5 bases and J 0 bases; bases outside gene matches: 6.

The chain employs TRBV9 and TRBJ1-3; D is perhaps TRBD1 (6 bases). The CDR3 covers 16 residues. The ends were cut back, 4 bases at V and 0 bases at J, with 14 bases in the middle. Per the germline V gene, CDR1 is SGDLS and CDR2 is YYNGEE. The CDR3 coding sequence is TGTGCCAGCAGCAAAACACAGGGAAGCTCTGGAAACACCATATATTTT. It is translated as CASSKTQGSSGNTIYF.

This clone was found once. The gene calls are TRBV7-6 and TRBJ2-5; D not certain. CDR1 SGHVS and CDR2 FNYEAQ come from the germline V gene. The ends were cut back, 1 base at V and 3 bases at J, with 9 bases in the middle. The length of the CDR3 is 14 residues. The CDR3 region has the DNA TGTGCCAGCAGCTTAGGGCCCCTTAAAGAGACCCAGTACTTC. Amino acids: CASSLGPLKETQYF. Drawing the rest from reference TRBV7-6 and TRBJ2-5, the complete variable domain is GAGVSQSPRYKVTKRGQDVALRCDPISGHVSLYWYRQALGQGPEFLTYFNYEAQQDKSGLPNDRFSAERPEGSISTLTIQRTEQRDSAMYRCASSLGPLKETQYFGPGTRLLVL.

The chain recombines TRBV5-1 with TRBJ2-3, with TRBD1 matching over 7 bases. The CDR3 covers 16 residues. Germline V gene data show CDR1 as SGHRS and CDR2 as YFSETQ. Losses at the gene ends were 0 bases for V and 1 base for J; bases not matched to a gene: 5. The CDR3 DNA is TGCGCCAGCAGCTTGGAAGGGGGCGCTGGCACAGATACGCAGTATTTT. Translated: CASSLEGGAGTDTQYF.

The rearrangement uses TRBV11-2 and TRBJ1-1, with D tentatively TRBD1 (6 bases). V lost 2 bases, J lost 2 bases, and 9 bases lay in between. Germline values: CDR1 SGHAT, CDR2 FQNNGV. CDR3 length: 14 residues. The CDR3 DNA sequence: TGTGCCAGCAGCTTAATGGACAGAAACACTGAAGCTTTCTTT. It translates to CASSLMDRNTEAFF. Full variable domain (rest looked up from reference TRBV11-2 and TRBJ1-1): EAGVAQSPRYKIIEKRQSVAFWCNPISGHATLYWYQQILGQGPKLLIQFQNNGVVDDSQLPKDRFSAERLKGVDSTLKIQPAKLEDSAVYLCASSLMDRNTEAFFGQGTRLTVV.

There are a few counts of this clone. This CDR3 is CASSQDPRHDGYTF. CDR3 nucleotides: TGCGCCAGCAGCCAAGATCCCCGACACGATGGCTACACCTTC. The genes are TRBV4-3 and TRBJ1-2; D unclear. CDR3 length: 14 amino acids. CDR1 and CDR2 from the germline V gene are LGHNA and YSLEER. Trimming cost V 0 bases and J 6 bases, with 11 bases left between them.

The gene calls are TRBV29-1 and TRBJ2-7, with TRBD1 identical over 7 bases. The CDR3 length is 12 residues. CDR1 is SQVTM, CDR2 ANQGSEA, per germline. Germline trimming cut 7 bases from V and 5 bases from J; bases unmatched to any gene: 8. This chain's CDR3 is CSGTQGSDEQYF. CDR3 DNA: TGCAGCGGAACACAGGGGAGCGACGAGCAGTACTTC.